Sequencing of this TCR beta chain was carried out in a study of T cell repertoires in cytomegalovirus infection. Looking at the study overall: An indication of both CMV infection and matching HLA type came from public TCR beta signatures.

Per the germline V gene, CDR1 is LGHNA and CDR2 is YSLEER. V was pared by 3 bases and J by 13 bases, with 9 bases of the junction left unmatched. The CDR3 contains 13 residues. For this clonotype: The antigen is unknown.

TCRdb processed the reads anew with MiXCR; each CDR3 protein has one entry. The data hold 250,000 or so distinct CDR3 sequences, with around an eighth observed a single time. Study conclusions and caveats: HLA-C-restricted CMV clonotypes gave the most frequent clonotype in two of eight donors. CMV carriers with the relevant HLA were identified by cumulative public TCR beta family frequency.

The receptor's source is a human donor in good health (CMV status not recorded). Some clones in this sample may be carry-over from other donors' samples. Sequenced sample: PBMCs. The V gene is TRBV4-3, the J gene TRBJ2-7, with 10 bases that match TRBD1. CDR3 loop: CASSQGTGEGHYF. In DNA, the CDR3 is TGCGCCAGCAGCCAGGGGACAGGGGAGGGCCATTACTTC.